These 27 T cell receptor beta chains share one sample of origin, sequenced in a study of CD8 T cells in ankylosing spondylitis. Notes on the study in general: Seven to nine highly homologous variants formed a TCR beta motif that appeared characteristic of ankylosing spondylitis blood.

In TCRdb, the 5' RACE reads were re-called with MiXCR into one record per CDR3 protein. The sample records under 850,000 distinct CDR3 sequences, 15% to 20% being singletons. The antigens for these receptors are not known. Sample: blood, either unsorted or a sorted T cell fraction (not recorded which). All receptors come from a male donor with ankylosing spondylitis.

This clonotype has more than one count but fewer than ten. The chain combines TRBV20-1 with TRBJ1-4, with D perhaps TRBD1 (5 bases). The germline V gene encodes CDR1 DFQATT and CDR2 SNEGSKA (reference sequence). Trimming removed 3 bases at V and 0 bases at J, with 14 bases between. This CDR3 region has 16 residues. The CDR3 bases are TGCAGTGCTAGGGAGCGACGCAGGGCAACTAATGAAAAACTGTTTTTT. Its translation: CSARERRRATNEKLFF.

The chain joins TRBV6-2 or TRBV6-3 to TRBJ2-3; D might be TRBD1 (6 bases). Germline assignment: CDR1 MNHEY and CDR2 SVGEGT. This CDR3 spans 17 amino acids. V lost 0 bases and J lost 5, with 18 bases in between. The CDR3 loop is CASSYSTGHFTRDTQYF. The CDR3 region has the DNA TGTGCCAGCAGTTACTCCACGGGACACTTTACACGAGATACGCAGTATTTT.

The CDR3 region is CASTPFGRNEQFF. CDR3 coding DNA: TGTGCCAGCACACCCTTTGGGCGCAATGAGCAGTTCTTC. The rearrangement joins TRBV2 to TRBJ2-1; D gene unclear. V was shortened by 7 bases and J by 6 bases, with 13 bases between the two germline ends. Germline V gene sequence: CDR1 SNHLY, CDR2 FYNNEI. The CDR3 contains 13 residues.

This clonotype has only a few counts. The chain is built from TRBV2 and TRBJ2-3, with 7 bases lining up with TRBD2. V was clipped by 2 bases and J by 2 bases; unmatched bases: 7. CDR3 size: 16 residues. CDR1 SNHLY and CDR2 FYNNEI come from the germline V gene. The DNA for the CDR3 is TGTGCCAGCAGTGAACCCCTAGCGGAGATCACAGATACGCAGTATTTT. It yields the protein CASSEPLAEITDTQYF. The full variable domain, its missing parts supplied by reference TRBV2 and TRBJ2-3, is EPEVTQTPSHQVTQMGQEVILRCVPISNHLYFYWYRQILGQKVEFLVSFYNNEISEKSEIFDDQFSVERPDGSNFTLKIRSTKLEDSAMYFCASSEPLAEITDTQYFGPGTRLTVL.

This clonotype was detected a few times. The chain employs TRBV12-3 or TRBV12-4 and TRBJ1-5; 9 bases map to TRBD1. The CDR3 contains 16 residues. V was clipped by 2 bases and J by 7 bases; unmatched bases: 9. The CDR3 sequence is CASSLSGTGRRQPQHF. CDR3 DNA: TGTGCCAGCAGTTTAAGTGGGACAGGGAGACGCCAGCCCCAGCATTTT.

The chain has TRBV14 and TRBJ2-2, with 7 bases aligning to TRBD1. Unmatched junction bases numbered 9, after V lost 0 bases and J lost 5 bases. This CDR3 is built from 17 residues. Germline assignment: CDR1 SGHDN and CDR2 FVKESK. As DNA, the CDR3 is TGTGCCAGCAGCCAAGAAATCGAGACAGGGCCTACCGGGGAGCTGTTTTTT. Amino acids: CASSQEIETGPTGELFF.

This chain uses TRBV20-1 with TRBJ2-1, with 10 positions matching TRBD2. Trimming took 8 bases from V and 8 from J; bases not matched to a gene: 9. The CDR3 is made up of 13 amino acids. Germline assignment: CDR1 DFQATT and CDR2 SNEGSKA (reference sequence). CDR3 bases: TGCAGTCAAAGCGGGGGGGCCAGTTATGAGCAGTTCTTC. Its translation: CSQSGGASYEQFF.

This clonotype was counted ten times or more. One end of the junction does not line up with germline, which may come from a read error. The chain recombines TRBV12-3 or TRBV12-4 with TRBJ2-1; no clear D. The CDR3 consists of 13 residues. The chain's CDR3 is CASSLGAGVPWIF. The CDR3 nucleotides are TGTGCCAGCAGTTTAGGCGCTGGGGTCCCCTGGATCTTC.

This clonotype was seen many times. Written as DNA, the CDR3 is TGCAGTGCTAGCGGCTCCTACGAGCAGTACTTC. It codes for CSASGSYEQYF. This chain links TRBV20-1 with TRBJ2-7; D gene ambiguous. The V end lost 3 bases, the J end lost 0 bases, and 3 bases lay between the germline ends. The CDR3 extends over 11 amino acids. Germline loops: CDR1 DFQATT, CDR2 SNEGSKA (reference sequence).

This clonotype has ten or more counts. The chain uses TRBV5-1 and TRBJ2-7; 7 bases match TRBD1. Trimming at V came to 4 bases and at J to 1 base, leaving 2 bases not matched to a gene. This CDR3 comprises 13 residues. Germline V gives CDR1 SGHRS, CDR2 YFSETQ. The CDR3: CASSPDRSYEQYF. CDR3 in DNA: TGCGCCAGCAGCCCGGACAGGTCCTACGAGCAGTACTTC.

The genes are TRBV28 and TRBJ2-2, with TRBD2 matching over 10 bases. The V and J ends lost 3 bases and 5 bases, in that order; junction bases with no gene match: 6. The germline CDR1 and CDR2 sequences are MDHEN and SYDVKM. CDR3 length: 16 amino acids. DNA of the CDR3: TGTGCCAGCAGTTTTTTGCTAGCGGGAGATACCGGGGAGCTGTTTTTT. Translating gives CASSFLLAGDTGELFF.

The rearrangement links TRBV20-1 to TRBJ2-2; 9 bases agree with TRBD1. Germline lookup yields CDR1 DFQATT and CDR2 SNEGSKA (reference sequence). This CDR3 is built from 16 residues. Trimming took 6 bases from V and 3 from J; bases not matched to a gene: 11. The CDR3 loop is CSAGGNRGRYTGELFF. DNA of the CDR3: TGCAGTGCCGGGGGGAACAGGGGGCGGTACACCGGGGAGCTGTTTTTT.

The chain uses TRBV10-2 and TRBJ2-5; the D gene is possibly TRBD2 (5 bases). V lost 1 base to trimming and J lost 1 base, with 7 bases between them. The CDR3 is 14 residues long. Germline CDR1 reads WSHSY; CDR2 reads SAAADI. In DNA form, the CDR3 reads TGCGCCAGCAGTGAGTTCAGCGGCCAAGAGACCCAGTACTTC. The encoded protein is CASSEFSGQETQYF.

The chain carries TRBV30 and TRBJ1-1; D uncertain. The length of the CDR3 is 16 residues. V gave up 1 base and J gave up 2 bases, with 17 bases separating them. The germline gives CDR1 GTSNPN, CDR2 SVGIG (reference sequence). CDR3 protein: CAWSAPGKATNTEAFF. The CDR3 DNA follows: TGTGCCTGGAGTGCTCCGGGGAAGGCGACCAACACTGAAGCTTTCTTT. Full variable domain (rest looked up from reference TRBV30 and TRBJ1-1): SQTIHQWPATLVQPVGSPLSLECTVEGTSNPNLYWYRQAAGRGLQLLFYSVGIGQISSEVPQNLSASRPQDRQFILSSKKLLLSDSGFYLCAWSAPGKATNTEAFFGQGTRLTVV.

The CDR3 spells CASSGPRGPTYNEQFF. The CDR3 nucleotides read TGTGCCAGCAGCGGACCCCGGGGACCGACCTACAATGAGCAGTTCTTC. V and J are TRBV5-6 and TRBJ2-1; tentatively, D is TRBD1 or TRBD2 (5 bases each). V was shortened by 4 bases and J by 2 bases, with 16 bases between the two germline ends. CDR1 is SGHDT, CDR2 YYEEEE, per germline. The CDR3 totals 16 residues.

This clonotype turned up a few times. The rearrangement links TRBV10-3 to TRBJ2-5; TRBD2 agrees at 16 bases. The CDR3 sequence is 17 residues long. V dropped 3 bases and J dropped 5; count of bases not matched to a gene: 6. Germline CDR1 and CDR2: ENHRY and SYGVKD. The CDR3, as DNA: TGTGCCATCAGTGACCCGGGACTAGCGGGAGGGCGGGAGACCCAGTACTTC. Residues: CAISDPGLAGGRETQYF.

J is TRBJ2-5 and V is TRBV6-4; no reliable D call. V lost 5 bases and J 4 bases, leaving 2 bases between the germline ends. Germline CDR1 is MRHNA and CDR2 is SNTAGT. This CDR3 contains 10 residues. CDR3 sequence (DNA): TGTGCCAGCAGTCCAGAGACCCAGTACTTC. Translating it yields CASSPETQYF.

In this sample, this clonotype turned up many times. The V call is TRBV20-1, the J call TRBJ2-2, with 14 bases matching TRBD2. Trimming at V came to 3 bases and at J to 8 bases, leaving 8 bases not matched to a gene. CDR3 length: 16 amino acids. From germline, CDR1 is DFQATT and CDR2 SNEGSKA (reference sequence). The CDR3 reads CSASAGTSGRRGELFF. Here the CDR3 DNA reads TGCAGTGCTAGTGCCGGGACTAGCGGGAGAAGAGGGGAGCTGTTTTTT.

This clonotype has a handful of counts. The chain has TRBV4-3 and TRBJ2-5, with 11 bases matching TRBD2. CDR3 length: 16 amino acids. Per the germline V gene, CDR1 is LGHNA and CDR2 is YSLEER. V gave up 3 bases and J gave up 4 bases; unmatched junction bases: 7. The CDR3 nucleotides are TGCGCCAGCAGCCAGTCCTCCACTAGCGGGAGAGAGACCCAGTACTTC. This codes for CASSQSSTSGRETQYF.

This clonotype was counted only a few times. The chain recombines TRBV20-1 with TRBJ1-3; unclear D gene. The CDR3 covers 14 residues. From germline, CDR1 is DFQATT and CDR2 SNEGSKA (reference sequence). V gave up 2 bases and J gave up 0 bases, with 8 bases separating them. The CDR3 loop is CSARIGGSGNTIYF. DNA for the CDR3: TGCAGTGCTAGAATTGGAGGCTCTGGAAACACCATATATTTT.

J is TRBJ2-7 and V is TRBV6-2 or TRBV6-3; 8 bases align to TRBD1. The CDR3 loop spans 14 amino acids. After removal of 8 bases from V and 7 bases from J, the junction contained 13 bases not matched to a gene. Germline loops: CDR1 MNHEY, CDR2 SVGEGT. CDR3 residues: CASCWTGMAREQYF. In DNA form, the CDR3 reads TGTGCCAGCTGCTGGACAGGGATGGCGAGGGAGCAGTACTTC.

At least ten counts were recorded for this clonotype. The chain is built from TRBV12-3 or TRBV12-4 and TRBJ1-1; D gene uncertain. The CDR3 spans 15 residues. Between the trimmed V and J ends, which lost 6 bases and 0 bases, there was a span of 14 bases. In DNA, the CDR3 is TGTGCCAGCAGCCGACCGGCCCCCATGAACACTGAAGCTTTCTTT. Protein sequence: CASSRPAPMNTEAFF.

This clonotype appeared a few times. This sequence joins TRBV7-3 and TRBJ2-5, with 9 bases fitting TRBD1. The trim removed 1 base at V and 3 bases at J, leaving 6 bases unmatched. CDR1 and CDR2 (germline): SGHTA, FQGTGA. The CDR3 length is 16 residues. Here the CDR3 reads CASSLKPGQGKETQYF. The CDR3 DNA reads as TGTGCCAGCAGCTTAAAACCGGGACAGGGTAAAGAGACCCAGTACTTC.

There are many counts of this clonotype. The rearrangement links TRBV5-1 to TRBJ1-1; no clear D gene. The V end lost 4 bases, the J end lost 1 base, and 8 bases lay between the germline ends. Germline-derived CDR1 and CDR2 are SGHRS and YFSETQ. CDR3 size: 13 residues. DNA of the CDR3: TGCGCCAGCAGCACGTCAGGGAACACTGAAGCTTTCTTT. Amino acid sequence: CASSTSGNTEAFF.

V usage is TRBV12-3 or TRBV12-4 and J usage is TRBJ2-3, with 9 positions matching TRBD2. Germline trimming cut 6 bases from V and 1 base from J; bases unmatched to any gene: 8. The CDR3 runs to 16 residues. Here the CDR3 DNA reads TGTGCCAGCAGCTTTTTTCGACTAGCGGGCACAGATACGCAGTATTTT. Protein: CASSFFRLAGTDTQYF.

This clonotype has just a few counts. The chain employs TRBV6-5 and TRBJ1-1; 10 bases align to TRBD1. Trimming removed 2 bases from V and 8 bases from J; junction bases left unmatched: 5. The CDR3 extends over 14 amino acids. Germline-derived CDR1 and CDR2 are MNHEY and SVGAGI. The CDR3, as DNA: TGTGCCAGCAGTTACCGGGACAGGGGTCAAGAAGCTTTCTTT. It specifies CASSYRDRGQEAFF.

The chain links TRBV7-9 to TRBJ2-7; the D gene could be TRBD1 or TRBD2 (5 bases each). The V end lost 5 bases, the J end lost 4 bases, and 18 bases lay between the germline ends. From germline, CDR1 is SEHNR and CDR2 FQNEAQ (reference sequence). This CDR3 comprises 15 residues. CDR3 DNA sequence: TGTGCCAGCAGCGACAAGTCGGGGCGGATTTACGAGCAGTACTTC. Residues: CASSDKSGRIYEQYF.